One and the same sample provided the 5 T cell receptor beta chains below, sequenced in a study of cytomegalovirus exposure and HLA in healthy donors. A multiplex PCR was run with 60 Vbeta primers and 13 Jbeta primers. TCRdb's copy holds only in-frame clones and misses some; the assay was immunoSEQ multiplex PCR. Among some 190,000 clones listed, around 88% were seen once. The source material was PBMCs. These receptors were taken from a woman under 40 in good health and CMV-seronegative.

The chain combines TRBV7-9 with TRBJ1-1; D perhaps matches TRBD1 (5 bases). This CDR3 contains 13 residues. In germline, CDR1 is SEHNR, CDR2 FQNEAQ (reference sequence). The V end was cut by 3 bases, the J end by 1 base, with 6 bases between. As DNA, the CDR3 is TGTGCCAGCAGCTTTCAGGGGAACACTGAAGCTTTCTTT. It is translated as CASSFQGNTEAFF.

This chain joins TRBV27 and TRBJ2-3; 11 bases fit TRBD1. V shed 5 bases and J 1 base; nucleotides not matched to a gene: 2. The CDR3 spans 15 residues. From germline, CDR1 is MNHEY and CDR2 SMNVEV (reference sequence). The CDR3 DNA follows: TGTGCCAGCAGTGGGACAGGGGGAGGCACAGATACGCAGTATTTT. As protein: CASSGTGGGTDTQYF.

The rearrangement joins TRBV7-9 to TRBJ2-1, with a weak D call TRBD1 (5 bases). CDR3 length: 13 amino acids. The ends were cut back, 4 bases at V and 4 bases at J, with 8 bases in the middle. Germline V gene data show CDR1 as SEHNR and CDR2 as FQNEAQ (reference sequence). The CDR3 region is CASSSDRYNEQFF. DNA for the CDR3: TGTGCCAGCAGCTCAGACAGATACAATGAGCAGTTCTTC.

This sequence joins TRBV29-1 and TRBJ2-7; 9 nucleotides agree with TRBD1. The CDR3 runs 14 residues. Germline assignment: CDR1 SQVTM and CDR2 ANQGSEA. V shed 4 bases, J shed 4 bases, and the junction held 8 bases outside the gene matches. The CDR3: CSVASGQGLYEQYF. For the CDR3, the DNA is TGCAGCGTTGCCTCGGGACAGGGATTGTACGAGCAGTACTTC.

The chain couples TRBV10-2 to TRBJ1-1, with TRBD1 matching over 9 bases. With 3 bases clipped from V and 1 base from J, the junction kept 9 bases outside the gene matches. Per germline, CDR1 WSHSY and CDR2 SAAADI. This CDR3 has 17 residues. Written as DNA, the CDR3 is TGCGCCAGCAGTGAAGCTAGGGACAGGGTCACGAACACTGAAGCTTTCTTT. Its translation: CASSEARDRVTNTEAFF.